This TCR beta chain was sequenced during a study of siplizumab effects on memory and regulatory T cells. Whole-study results and caveats: Only a minor fraction of alloreactive clones mapped to unstimulated subsets.

TCRdb's table, derived via immunoSEQ multiplex PCR, lists solely in-frame clones and lacks some. The data hold approximately 100,000 clones, with about 90% observed a single time. The V and J ends lost 4 bases and 2 bases, in that order; junction bases with no gene match: 8. CDR3 length: 16 amino acids. Germline CDR1 is LNHNV and CDR2 is YYDKDF (reference sequence). Concerning this clone itself: Its antigen is still unknown.

Sequencing was carried out using Tregs sorted from blood. The chain uses TRBV15 and TRBJ2-3, with TRBD2 matching 8 bases. This TCR was recovered from a human donor in good health. The CDR3 DNA reads as TGTGCCACCAGCATTTCTTTAGCGGGACCCACAGATACGCAGTATTTT. Amino acids: CATSISLAGPTDTQYF.